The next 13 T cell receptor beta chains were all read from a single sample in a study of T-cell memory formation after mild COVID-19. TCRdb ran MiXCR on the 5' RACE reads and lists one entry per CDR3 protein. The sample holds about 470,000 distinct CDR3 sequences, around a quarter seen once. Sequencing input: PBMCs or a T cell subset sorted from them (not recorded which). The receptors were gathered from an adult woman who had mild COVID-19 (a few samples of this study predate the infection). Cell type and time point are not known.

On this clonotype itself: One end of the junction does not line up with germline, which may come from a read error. CDR3 sequence reads: CASSLARDRGLRGANVLTF. The CDR3 DNA reads TGTGCCAGCAGCTTAGCTAGGGACAGGGGCCTGAGGGGGGCCAACGTCTTGACTTTC. The chain uses TRBV11-1 and TRBJ2-6; 10 bases map to TRBD1. Germline-derived CDR1 and CDR2 are SGHAT and FQDESV (reference sequence). The CDR3 totals 19 residues.

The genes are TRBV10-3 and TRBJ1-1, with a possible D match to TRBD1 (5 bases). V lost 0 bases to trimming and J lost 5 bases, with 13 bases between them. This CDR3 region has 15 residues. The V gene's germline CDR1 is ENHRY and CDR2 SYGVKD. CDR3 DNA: TGTGCCATCAGTGAGTCTATCAGGGTAAGGACTGAAGCTTTCTTT. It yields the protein CAISESIRVRTEAFF.

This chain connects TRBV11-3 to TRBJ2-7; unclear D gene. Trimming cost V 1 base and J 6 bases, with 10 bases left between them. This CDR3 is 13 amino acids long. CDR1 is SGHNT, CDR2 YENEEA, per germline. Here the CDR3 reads CASSLGVVVEQYF. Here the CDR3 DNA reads TGTGCCAGCAGCTTAGGGGTCGTGGTCGAGCAGTACTTC.

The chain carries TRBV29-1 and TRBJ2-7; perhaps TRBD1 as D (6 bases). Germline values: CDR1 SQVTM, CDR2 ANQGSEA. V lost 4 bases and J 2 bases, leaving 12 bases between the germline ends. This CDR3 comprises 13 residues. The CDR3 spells CSVGGTFTYEQYF. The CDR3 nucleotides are TGCAGCGTTGGTGGGACATTCACCTACGAGCAGTACTTC.

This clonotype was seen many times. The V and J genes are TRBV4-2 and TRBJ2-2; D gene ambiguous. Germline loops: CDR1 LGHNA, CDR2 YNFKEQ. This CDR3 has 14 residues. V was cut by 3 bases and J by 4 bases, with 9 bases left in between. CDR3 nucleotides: TGTGCCAGCAGCCAGGCTTCAATCACCGGGGAGCTGTTTTTT. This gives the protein CASSQASITGELFF.

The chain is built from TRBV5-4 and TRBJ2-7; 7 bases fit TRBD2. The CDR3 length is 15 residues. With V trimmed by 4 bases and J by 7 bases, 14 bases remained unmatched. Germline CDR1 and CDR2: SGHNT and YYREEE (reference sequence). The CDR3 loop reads CASSVNVNIAGEQYF. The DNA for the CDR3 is TGTGCCAGCAGCGTCAACGTCAATATAGCGGGTGAGCAGTACTTC.

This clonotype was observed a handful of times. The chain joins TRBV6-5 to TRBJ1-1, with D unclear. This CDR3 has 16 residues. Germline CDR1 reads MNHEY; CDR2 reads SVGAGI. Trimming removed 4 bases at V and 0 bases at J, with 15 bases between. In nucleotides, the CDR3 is TGTGCCAGCAGTTCCCGGCCGGGAGCTTTGAACACTGAAGCTTTCTTT. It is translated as CASSSRPGALNTEAFF.

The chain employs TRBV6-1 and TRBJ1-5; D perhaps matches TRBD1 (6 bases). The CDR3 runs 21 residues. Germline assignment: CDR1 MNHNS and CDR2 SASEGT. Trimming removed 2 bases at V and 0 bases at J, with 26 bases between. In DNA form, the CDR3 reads TGTGCCAGCAGTGAACTTCGGGCAGGGGCACCATTTACCTATAGCAATCAGCCCCAGCATTTT. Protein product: CASSELRAGAPFTYSNQPQHF.

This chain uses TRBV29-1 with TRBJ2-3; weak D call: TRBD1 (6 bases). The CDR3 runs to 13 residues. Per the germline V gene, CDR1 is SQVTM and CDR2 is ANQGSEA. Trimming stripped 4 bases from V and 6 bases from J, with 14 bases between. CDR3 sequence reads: CSVGFRGTDTQYF. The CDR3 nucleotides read TGCAGCGTTGGTTTTAGGGGGACGGATACGCAGTATTTT.

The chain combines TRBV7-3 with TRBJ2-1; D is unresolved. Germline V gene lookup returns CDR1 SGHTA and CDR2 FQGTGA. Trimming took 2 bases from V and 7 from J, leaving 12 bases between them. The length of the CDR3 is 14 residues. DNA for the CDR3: TGTGCCAGCAGCTTATTCGGTTACACGAATGAGCAGTTCTTC. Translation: CASSLFGYTNEQFF.

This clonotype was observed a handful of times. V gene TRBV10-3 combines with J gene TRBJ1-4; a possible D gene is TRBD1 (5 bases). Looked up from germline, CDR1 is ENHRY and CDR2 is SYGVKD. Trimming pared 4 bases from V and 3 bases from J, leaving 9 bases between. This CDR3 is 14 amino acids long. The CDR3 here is CAISGGGPNEKLFF. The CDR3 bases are TGTGCCATCAGTGGGGGGGGTCCTAATGAAAAACTGTTTTTT.

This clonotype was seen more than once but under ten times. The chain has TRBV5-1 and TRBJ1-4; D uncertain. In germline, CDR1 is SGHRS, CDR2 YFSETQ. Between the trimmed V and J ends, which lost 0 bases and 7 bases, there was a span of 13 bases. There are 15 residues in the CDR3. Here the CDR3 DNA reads TGCGCCAGCAGCTTGGCCGGAGGGCGGGGTGAAAAACTGTTTTTT. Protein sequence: CASSLAGGRGEKLFF.

In nucleotides, the CDR3 is TGTGCCAGTAGTATAATGGGGCCTAACACCGGGGAGCTGTTTTTT. Its protein product is CASSIMGPNTGELFF. The rearrangement links TRBV19 to TRBJ2-2; D may be TRBD1 (5 bases). Germline CDR1 and CDR2: LNHDA and SQIVND (reference sequence). The V gene lost 2 bases and the J gene lost 2 bases, with 9 bases spanning the gap. The CDR3 has 15 residues.